Listed below are T cell receptor beta chains from one sample, sequenced in a study of graft-versus-host responses after intestinal transplantation. Libraries were prepared by immunoSEQ multiplex PCR; TCRdb keeps only in-frame clonotypes and omits some of them. The sample holds some 41,000 clones, 85% to 95% seen once. This material consisted of PBMCs, taken roughly 110 weeks after intestinal transplantation. The receptors here all came from a human patient who received an intestinal transplant, so some T cells may come from the graft donor. The CDR3 runs from the conserved cysteine through the conserved F or W. The order of the fields is clone size, V gene, CDR3 protein. For some rows the clone size is stated as once, few or many, or as a class when expanded; others skip it.

NA | TRBV11-2 | CASSLDAFFSYGYTF
NA | TRBV5-1 | CASSLNEVRVNTEAFF
once | TRBV7-6 | CASSPTGAQQFF
NA | TRBV7-9 | CASSSGLSNQPQHF
NA | TRBV7-9 | CASSSGGYNEKLFF
NA | TRBV6-1 | CASRRTAETQYF
NA | TRBV9 | CASSLEAGEPNSPLHF
NA | TRBV6-6 | CASTLGTGGDGYTF
NA | TRBV27 | CASRQGVLYNEQFF
NA | TRBV12-5 | CASGLGRAQHF
NA | TRBV14 | CASSMTASLRGYTF
NA | TRBV19 | CASRTSADTQYF
NA | TRBV11-2 | CASSLGLRYEQYF
NA | TRBV5-4 | CASRTGTGDTEAFF
NA | TRBV6-5 | CASSYSGEGGEQYF
NA | TRBV23-1 | CASSQPYSSYEQYF
NA | TRBV27 | CATTPRQQGVTGELFF
NA | TRBV10-1 | CASSESGTGKWYGYTF
once | TRBV7-9 | CASSPDFSGANVLTF
NA | TRBV18 | CASSPGSTGTEQFF
NA | TRBV6-5 | CASSRPTSYEQYF
NA | TRBV21-1 | CASSKDSSGQETQYF
NA | TRBV29-1 | CSVEAAYTDTQYF
once | TRBV9 | CASSGALGTTDTQYF
NA | TRBV6-5 | CASSFYRGETQYF
NA | TRBV7-3 | CASSDNQAFF
NA | TRBV18 | CASSPVQGVATNEKLFF
NA | TRBV7-6 | CASSPNPGNTIYF
NA | TRBV11-2 | CASSLDPGSGYEQYF
NA | TRBV5-1 | CASSLDWGTEAFF
NA | TRBV12-5 | CASGLVRHLRSTDTQYF
NA | TRBV5-1 | CASSFSLAGINYNEQFF
NA | TRBV9 | CASSVVGNLGTGELFF
NA | TRBV18 | CASSLMRGANTGELFF
NA | TRBV11-2 | CASSLVGGNNYGYTF
once | TRBV7-2 | CASSFLAGVGQTQYF
NA | TRBV7-9 | CASSLKGREIGTGELFF
NA | TRBV9 | CASSPSGRLIDTQYF
NA | TRBV27 | CASSFVGLDNEQFF
NA | TRBV28 | CASSSYQPQHF